This T cell receptor beta chain was sequenced in a study of T cell responses to AZD1222 COVID-19 vaccine. Overall study results and limits: Spike-specific TCR depth and breadth grew after two AZD1222 doses.

This clone has only a few counts. The target antigen is unknown. Pooling of second doses given at about 4 or about 12 weeks was done. Trimming shortened V by 5 bases and J by 2 bases, and 10 bases separated the two germline ends. CDR1 MNHEY and CDR2 SVGAGI come from the germline V gene. The CDR3 has 14 residues. Profiling relied on immunoSEQ multiplex PCR, and the TCRdb table lists in-frame clones only, not all of them. The sample comprises 100,000 to 150,000 clones, around 87% of which are singletons, and about 2.9% rests with the top ten. The sample in question was peripheral blood, obtained 28 days after the second AZD1222 dose. V is TRBV6-5 and J is TRBJ1-3; D remains ambiguous. This receptor was obtained from an adult who received the AZD1222 COVID-19 vaccine. CDR3 residues: CASSPDGAGNTIYF. The CDR3 DNA is TGTGCCAGCAGTCCTGACGGAGCTGGAAACACCATATATTTT.